This passage covers 26 T cell receptor beta chains from one sample sequenced in a study of T cells in Graves' hyperthyroidism and ophthalmopathy. Amplification of TCR beta CDR3 regions used RNA as the template. With the HTBI primer set, the TCR CDR3 went through a first round of RT-PCR. TCRdb redid the calling of the multiplex PCR reads with MiXCR, one entry per CDR3 protein. The table has hundreds of thousands of distinct CDR3 sequences, approximately 14% seen once. Sequenced material: blood. These receptors were taken from a woman in her sixties or seventies with Graves' ophthalmopathy.

In the case of this clonotype: A much larger clone differs by one base, so this may be a read error. V gene TRBV6-2 or TRBV6-3 combines with J gene TRBJ2-7, with unresolved D. V lost 5 bases, J lost 6 bases, and 17 bases lay in between. The CDR3 covers 14 residues. Germline V gene data show CDR1 as MNHEY and CDR2 as SVGEGT. CDR3 region: CASSQTSATCEQYF. CDR3 nucleotide sequence: TGTGCCAGCAGTCAGACTTCCGCGACCTGCGAGCAGTACTTC.

The J gene is TRBJ1-4, the V gene TRBV18; the D gene is possibly TRBD1 (6 bases). Germline V gives CDR1 KGHSH, CDR2 LQKENI. V was shortened by 4 bases and J by 6 bases, with 18 bases between the two germline ends. The CDR3 extends over 16 amino acids. In nucleotides, the CDR3 is TGTGCCAGCTCACAAACGATAGGACAGACTTATGAAAAACTGTTTTTT. It codes for CASSQTIGQTYEKLFF.

The chain couples TRBV3-1 to TRBJ2-5; D perhaps matches TRBD2 (6 bases). CDR3 length: 19 residues. Trimming shortened V by 1 base and J by 1 base, and 22 bases separated the two germline ends. Germline values: CDR1 LGHDT, CDR2 YNNKEL (reference sequence). The CDR3 region is CASSQGQRSWEAGQETQYF. Here the CDR3 DNA reads TGTGCCAGCAGCCAAGGGCAGAGGAGCTGGGAGGCGGGCCAAGAGACCCAGTACTTC.

This clonotype was found many times. The gene calls are TRBV11-2 and TRBJ2-3, with TRBD2 identical over 7 bases. The CDR3 is 15 amino acids. The germline V gene encodes CDR1 SGHAT and CDR2 FQNNGV. J was trimmed by 2 bases and V by 5 bases; bases with no gene match: 7. The CDR3 loop is CASSLGAGTTDTQYF. The CDR3 DNA follows: TGTGCCAGCAGCCTAGGAGCGGGGACCACAGATACGCAGTATTTT.

In its sample, this clonotype was seen many times. This chain uses TRBV7-9 with TRBJ2-3, with TRBD1 identical over 9 bases. CDR3 size: 17 residues. V trimming: 4 bases; J trimming: 1 base; junction bases outside the gene matches: 9. CDR1 is SEHNR and CDR2 is FQNEAQ in the germline V gene (reference sequence). This chain's CDR3 is CASSSLTGGVGTDTQYF. Written as DNA, the CDR3 is TGTGCCAGCAGCTCCCTGACAGGGGGAGTTGGCACAGATACGCAGTATTTT.

This clonotype was observed a handful of times. The rearrangement links TRBV5-1 to TRBJ2-7; D may be TRBD2 (7 bases). The CDR3 extends over 13 amino acids. Germline V lookup: CDR1 SGHRS, CDR2 YFSETQ. Trimming removed 4 bases from V and 5 bases from J, with 13 bases in between. The CDR3 DNA follows: TGCGCCAGCAGCAATAGGGAGGGGGACGAGCAGTACTTC. It codes for CASSNREGDEQYF.

This clonotype was picked up many times. The chain uses TRBV7-3 and TRBJ2-1, with 7 bases matching TRBD1. Germline CDR1 reads SGHTA; CDR2 reads FQGTGA. V lost 2 bases, J lost 7 bases, and 5 bases stayed unmatched. The CDR3 runs 14 residues. In DNA form, the CDR3 reads TGTGCCAGCAGCTTACAAGCAGGGGGAAATGAGCAGTTCTTC. Protein: CASSLQAGGNEQFF.

In nucleotides, the CDR3 is TGTGCCAGCAGCTTAGTCAGCTATCAGCCCCAGCATTTT. Amino acid sequence: CASSLVSYQPQHF. The genes are TRBV7-2 and TRBJ1-5, with D unresolved. The CDR3 length is 13 residues. The germline gives CDR1 SGHTA, CDR2 FQGNSA. Trimming took 1 base from V and 5 from J, leaving 6 bases between them.

This clonotype was seen repeatedly, ten times or more. The rearrangement uses TRBV7-9 and TRBJ2-2; tentative D call: TRBD2 (5 bases). CDR1 is SEHNR and CDR2 is FQNEAQ in the germline V gene (reference sequence). V dropped 7 bases and J dropped 4 bases, with 10 bases sitting between them. The CDR3 spans 13 residues. The CDR3 nucleotides read TGTGCCAGCAAGAGGGAGACCACCGGGGAGCTGTTTTTT. This codes for CASKRETTGELFF.

This clonotype occurred a few times. CDR3 sequence: CSARGAAGTGYGYTF. Here the CDR3 DNA reads TGCAGTGCTAGAGGGGCCGCCGGGACCGGCTATGGCTACACCTTC. The chain couples TRBV20-1 to TRBJ1-2, with D tentatively TRBD1 (5 bases). V lost 1 base to trimming and J lost 4 bases, with 16 bases between them. CDR1 is DFQATT, CDR2 SNEGSKA, per germline (reference sequence). The length of the CDR3 is 15 residues.

The CDR3, as DNA: TGTGCCAGCAGCTTACTCCCTTCGGGGACGGGGGAGACCCAGTACTTC. It is translated as CASSLLPSGTGETQYF. The chain combines TRBV7-3 with TRBJ2-5; D could derive from TRBD1 or TRBD2 (5 bases each). The CDR3 covers 16 residues. V was shortened by 2 bases and J by 5 bases, with 18 bases between the two germline ends. CDR1 is SGHTA, CDR2 FQGTGA, per germline.

This clonotype was recorded many times. The chain uses TRBV11-2 and TRBJ1-1, with a tentative D call TRBD1 (5 bases). Germline V gene lookup returns CDR1 SGHAT and CDR2 FQNNGV. The CDR3 extends over 17 amino acids. Between the trimmed V and J ends, which lost 5 bases and 6 bases, there was a span of 25 bases. CDR3 loop: CASSRAAGTTSFAEAFF. The CDR3 bases are TGTGCCAGCAGCCGAGCTGCGGGGACCACCTCGTTTGCTGAAGCTTTCTTT.

The genes are TRBV6-1 and TRBJ1-1; unclear D gene. This CDR3 is 13 amino acids long. Trimming removed 2 bases from V and 10 bases from J, with 14 bases in between. CDR1 and CDR2 (germline): MNHNS, SASEGT. The DNA of the CDR3 is TGTGCCAGCAGTGAAAGGGCTGGTAGGACAGCTTTCTTT. It is translated as CASSERAGRTAFF.

This clonotype was observed a handful of times. The chain joins TRBV2 to TRBJ2-5; 11 nucleotides match TRBD2. The CDR3 totals 16 residues. With V trimmed by 4 bases and J by 4 bases, 8 bases remained unmatched. CDR1 is SNHLY, CDR2 FYNNEI, per germline. In nucleotides, the CDR3 is TGTGCCAGCAGTGTGGGCCTAGCGGGAGGAGGAGAGACCCAGTACTTC. Translating gives CASSVGLAGGGETQYF.

This clonotype turned up a few times. The V and J genes are TRBV30 and TRBJ1-2; D uncertain. The V end lost 0 bases, the J end lost 0 bases, and 14 bases lay between the germline ends. The germline CDR1 and CDR2 sequences are GTSNPN and SVGIG (reference sequence). This CDR3 is built from 16 residues. The CDR3: CAWSVLRTAANYGYTF. DNA of the CDR3: TGTGCCTGGAGTGTACTCCGGACCGCAGCTAACTATGGCTACACCTTC.

This chain links TRBV6-1 with TRBJ2-1, with D maybe TRBD1 (6 bases). The CDR3 runs to 12 residues. Deletions cut 6 bases from V and 9 bases from J, with 12 bases between. Per the germline V gene, CDR1 is MNHNS and CDR2 is SASEGT. The CDR3 DNA reads as TGTGCCAGCAGCCCTCAGGGGATTGAGCAGTTCTTC. Translating it yields CASSPQGIEQFF.

The sample holds many counts of this clonotype. The V call is TRBV12-3 or TRBV12-4, the J call TRBJ2-5; the match to TRBD2 covers 7 bases. V shed 8 bases and J 6 bases; nucleotides not matched to a gene: 15. CDR3 length: 15 residues. The DNA of the CDR3 is TGTGCCAGCGGTGCCGGGGGGACGGAAGGAAAGACCCAGTACTTC. This sequence encodes CASGAGGTEGKTQYF.

On this clonotype itself: A much more abundant neighbour one base away suggests this may be a read error. The V call is TRBV6-1, the J call TRBJ2-5; D tentatively fits TRBD1 or TRBD2 (7 bases each). CDR3 length: 15 amino acids. Germline lookup yields CDR1 MNHNS and CDR2 SASEGT. CDR3 residues: CACSEGRGRQETQYF. For the CDR3, the DNA is TGTGCCTGCAGTGAAGGGAGGGGGCGGCAAGAGACCCAGTACTTC.

The chain carries TRBV12-3 or TRBV12-4 and TRBJ2-1; TRBD1 is a possible D gene (5 bases). Between the trimmed V and J ends, which lost 6 bases and 9 bases, there was a span of 12 bases. This CDR3 is built from 12 residues. The CDR3 spells CASRGPPGEQFF. CDR3 bases: TGTGCCAGCAGGGGGCCCCCGGGTGAGCAGTTCTTC.

This clonotype was seen only a few times. The rearrangement joins TRBV4-1 to TRBJ1-5; 9 bases line up with TRBD1. Germline V gene data show CDR1 as MGHRA and CDR2 as YSYEKL. This CDR3 contains 16 residues. The J segment lost 2 bases and the V segment lost 4 bases, leaving 6 bases of the junction unmatched. The CDR3 sequence: CASSPGDRVRNQPQHF. DNA for the CDR3: TGCGCCAGCAGCCCGGGGGACAGGGTTCGCAATCAGCCCCAGCATTTT.

This clonotype was picked up many times. The rearrangement uses TRBV30 and TRBJ1-1; D is perhaps TRBD1 (5 bases). Trimming took 0 bases from V and 1 from J, leaving 12 bases between them. This CDR3 spans 15 amino acids. CDR1 and CDR2 from the germline V gene are GTSNPN and SVGIG (reference sequence). The CDR3 spells CAWSVRDRRNTEAFF. The DNA for the CDR3 is TGTGCCTGGAGTGTACGTGACAGACGGAACACTGAAGCTTTCTTT.

This rearrangement joins TRBV5-1 to TRBJ2-3, with 13 bases that match TRBD2. The CDR3 contains 18 residues. J gave up 2 bases and V 4 bases, and 10 bases lay outside the gene matches. Germline V lookup: CDR1 SGHRS, CDR2 YFSETQ. The CDR3 is CASSPNGGLAGFTDTQYF. CDR3 coding DNA: TGCGCCAGCAGCCCTAATGGGGGACTAGCGGGATTCACAGATACGCAGTATTTT.

This clonotype was counted between two and nine times. The chain carries TRBV14 and TRBJ2-7, with 10 nucleotides matching TRBD2. V trimming: 1 base; J trimming: 1 base; junction bases outside the gene matches: 7. This CDR3 is 17 amino acids long. Germline CDR1 and CDR2: SGHDN and FVKESK. CDR3 sequence reads: CASSQVTSGIGSYEQYF. CDR3 DNA: TGTGCCAGCAGCCAAGTCACTAGCGGGATTGGGTCCTACGAGCAGTACTTC.

This clonotype was seen a single time. This chain links TRBV20-1 with TRBJ2-7; 10 bases agree with TRBD2. The CDR3 contains 17 residues. The V gene's germline CDR1 is DFQATT and CDR2 SNEGSKA (reference sequence). V lost 1 base to trimming and J lost 0 bases; unmatched junction nucleotides: 9. The CDR3 reads CSARAAGTSASSYEQYF. In nucleotides, the CDR3 is TGCAGTGCTAGAGCCGCCGGGACTAGCGCAAGCTCCTACGAGCAGTACTTC.

This clonotype was counted many times. The rearrangement links TRBV30 to TRBJ2-3; D may be TRBD2 (5 bases). The CDR3 is made up of 14 amino acids. Germline-derived CDR1 and CDR2 are GTSNPN and SVGIG (reference sequence). V shed 2 bases and J shed 2 bases, with 11 bases lying between them. DNA for the CDR3: TGTGCCTGGAGTACTTCCGGACTCACAGATACGCAGTATTTT. Residues: CAWSTSGLTDTQYF.

V usage is TRBV5-5 and J usage is TRBJ1-4, with D possibly being TRBD1 (6 bases). Per germline, CDR1 SGHKS and CDR2 YYEKEE (reference sequence). The CDR3 has 15 residues. V dropped 2 bases and J dropped 2 bases, with 10 bases sitting between them. The CDR3 sequence: CASSLGQTTNEKLFF. The CDR3 nucleotides are TGTGCCAGCAGCTTAGGACAGACTACTAATGAAAAACTGTTTTTT. Variable domain in full (rest from reference TRBV5-5 and TRBJ1-4): DAGVTQSPTHLIKTRGQQVTLRCSPISGHKSVSWYQQVLGQGPQFIFQYYEKEERGRGNFPDRFSARQFPNYSSELNVNALLLGDSALYLCASSLGQTTNEKLFFGSGTQLSVL.